The 23 T cell receptor beta chains below come from one sample, sequenced in a study of T cells in Graves' hyperthyroidism and ophthalmopathy. The TCR beta CDR3 regions underwent amplification using RNA transcripts as the source. HTBI primers were employed in a first-round RT-PCR of the TCR CDR3. TCRdb ran MiXCR on the multiplex PCR reads and lists one entry per CDR3 protein. The data hold approximately 500,000 distinct CDR3 sequences, with around 42% observed a single time. The source material was peripheral blood or thyroid tissue (not recorded which). These TCRs come from a woman aged 18-29 years with Graves' hyperthyroidism.

This clonotype was seen at least ten times. The CDR3 spells CASSRTDYEQYF. The CDR3 coding sequence is TGTGCCAGCAGCCGGACAGACTACGAGCAGTACTTC. The chain carries TRBV13 and TRBJ2-7; tentative D call: TRBD1 (6 bases). The CDR3 spans 12 residues. CDR1 is PRHDT and CDR2 is FYEKMQ in the germline V gene (reference sequence). The V and J ends lost 5 bases and 3 bases respectively, with 8 bases between them.

This clonotype was seen at least ten times. The chain is built from TRBV2 and TRBJ2-7, with 11 bases that match TRBD2. Per the germline V gene, CDR1 is SNHLY and CDR2 is FYNNEI. Trimming took 8 bases from V and 3 from J; bases not matched to a gene: 6. This CDR3 has 14 amino acids. The CDR3 DNA is TGTGCCAGCTTGGGACTAGCGGAAATCTACGAGCAGTACTTC. It codes for CASLGLAEIYEQYF.

In regard to this clonotype: This may arise from a read error, as a much more abundant clone is one base away. The final CDR3 position lacks the conserved phenylalanine or tryptophan, pointing to a likely read error. This chain links TRBV24-1 with TRBJ1-5, with D possibly being TRBD1 (5 bases). Trimming removed 7 bases at V and 4 bases at J, with 10 bases between. This CDR3 has 13 amino acids. Germline V gene lookup returns CDR1 KGHDR and CDR2 SFDVKD. The CDR3 is CATRDTRNQPQHV. CDR3 in DNA: TGTGCCACCAGGGACACCAGGAATCAGCCCCAGCATGTT.

In its sample, this clonotype was seen many times. The genes are TRBV12-3 or TRBV12-4 and TRBJ1-2, with 8 nucleotides matching TRBD1. V lost 9 bases, J lost 4 bases, and 10 bases stayed unmatched. There are 14 residues in the CDR3. CDR3 in amino acids: CASSPTGVGYGYTF. CDR3 nucleotides: TGTGCCAGTAGTCCGACAGGGGTTGGCTATGGCTACACCTTC.

This clonotype was detected many times. The V call is TRBV7-3, the J call TRBJ1-1; D ambiguous. The CDR3 consists of 14 residues. The germline gives CDR1 SGHTA, CDR2 FQGTGA. The ends were cut back, 1 base at V and 2 bases at J, with 8 bases in the middle. The CDR3: CASSLISYNTEAFF. The CDR3 bases are TGTGCCAGCAGCTTAATCTCTTACAACACTGAAGCTTTCTTT. The entire variable domain, with the rest obtained from reference TRBV7-3 and TRBJ1-1, is as follows: GAGVSQTPSNKVTEKGKYVELRCDPISGHTALYWYRQSLGQGPEFLIYFQGTGAADDSGLPNDRFFAVRPEGSVSTLKIQRTERGDSAVYLCASSLISYNTEAFFGQGTRLTVV.

Many counts were recorded for this clonotype. This sequence joins TRBV12-3 or TRBV12-4 and TRBJ1-4; TRBD1 agrees at 7 bases. Unmatched junction bases numbered 0, after V lost 6 bases and J lost 5 bases. The CDR3 is 12 residues long. CDR3 residues: CASRQGNEKLFF. In DNA form, the CDR3 reads TGTGCCAGCAGACAGGGGAATGAAAAACTGTTTTTT.

Ten or more counts support this clonotype. The chain combines TRBV27 with TRBJ1-1; D call uncertain. Trimming removed 0 bases at V and 5 bases at J, with 7 bases between. Germline CDR1 and CDR2: MNHEY and SMNVEV (reference sequence). This CDR3 is 13 amino acids long. CDR3 protein: CASSLSIYTEAFF. The CDR3 DNA sequence: TGTGCCAGCAGTTTATCGATATATACTGAAGCTTTCTTT.

A word on this clonotype: The CDR3 ends on some other residue instead of the conserved phenylalanine or tryptophan, so this is likely a read error. The limits of the CDR3 on the DNA are not certain, so only TCRdb's listed CDR3 is given. The chain carries TRBV12-3 or TRBV12-4 and TRBJ1-1. Both ends counted, the CDR3 spans 10 residues. The CDR3 region is CASSLALAGV.

As for this clonotype: As the CDR3 is not closed by the conserved phenylalanine or tryptophan, this likely results from a read error. The DNA is left out, because the CDR3 cannot be placed on it with certainty; the CDR3 is given as TCRdb lists it. The rearrangement uses TRBV10-3 and TRBJ1-1. Per the germline V gene, CDR1 is ENHRY and CDR2 is SYGVKD. Termini included, the CDR3 measures 8 amino acids. The CDR3 is CAISEALP.

The V call is TRBV10-2, the J call TRBJ2-7, with D unclear. The CDR3 has 9 amino acids. Germline V gives CDR1 WSHSY, CDR2 SAAADI. Trimming stripped 8 bases from V and 5 bases from J, with 4 bases between. The CDR3 loop is CASGHEQYF. Written as DNA, the CDR3 is TGCGCCAGCGGGCACGAGCAGTACTTC.

The rearrangement uses TRBV10-3 and TRBJ1-1, with D perhaps matching TRBD1 (5 bases). The V end lost 2 bases, the J end lost 7 bases, and 23 bases lay between the germline ends. Germline assignment: CDR1 ENHRY and CDR2 SYGVKD. The CDR3 is 17 amino acids. CDR3 loop: CAISEVSGPGPSVEAFF. The CDR3 nucleotides are TGTGCCATCAGTGAGGTTAGCGGGCCAGGGCCGTCAGTTGAAGCTTTCTTT.

This clonotype was detected many times. This rearrangement joins TRBV12-3 or TRBV12-4 to TRBJ2-7; the match to TRBD2 covers 9 bases. J was trimmed by 5 bases and V by 9 bases; bases with no gene match: 11. The CDR3 runs to 14 residues. DNA of the CDR3: TGTGCCAGGACAATCCTTAGCGGGAGAAACGAGCAGTACTTC. It specifies CARTILSGRNEQYF.

The rearrangement uses TRBV5-8 and TRBJ1-2; 9 bases agree with TRBD1. V was pared by 4 bases and J by 3 bases, with 4 bases of the junction left unmatched. The CDR3 length is 14 residues. CDR1 and CDR2 from the germline V gene are SGHTS and YDEGEE. The CDR3 region is CASSPGQGHYGYTF. DNA for the CDR3: TGTGCCAGCAGCCCGGGACAGGGTCACTATGGCTACACCTTC. The variable domain in full, with the rest retrieved from reference TRBV5-8 and TRBJ1-2, is EAGVTQSPTHLIKTRGQQATLRCSPISGHTSVYWYQQALGLGLQFLLWYDEGEERNRGNFPPRFSGRQFPNYSSELNVNALELEDSALYLCASSPGQGHYGYTFGSGTRLTVV.

The rearrangement uses TRBV6-2 or TRBV6-3 and TRBJ2-7; tentatively, D is TRBD1 (5 bases). CDR3 length equals 10 residues. Between the trimmed V and J ends, which lost 4 bases and 9 bases, there was a span of 7 bases. CDR1 and CDR2 from the germline V gene are MNHEY and SVGEGT. CDR3 DNA sequence: TGTGCCAGCAGTTTACAGGTGCAGTACTTC. This sequence encodes CASSLQVQYF.

This chain uses TRBV6-1 with TRBJ2-2; the match to TRBD1 covers 7 bases. CDR1 and CDR2 from the germline V gene are MNHNS and SASEGT. The CDR3 spans 16 residues. J was trimmed by 7 bases and V by 5 bases; bases with no gene match: 13. The CDR3 here is CASSYPGTATIGELFF. CDR3 nucleotide sequence: TGTGCCAGCAGTTACCCTGGGACAGCGACAATCGGGGAGCTGTTTTTT.

This chain joins TRBV10-3 and TRBJ1-1; D perhaps matches TRBD1 (5 bases). V shed 6 bases and J shed 1 base, with 18 bases lying between them. The CDR3 has 16 amino acids. Germline lookup yields CDR1 ENHRY and CDR2 SYGVKD. The CDR3 sequence: CAISAGTKPRNTEAFF. Here the CDR3 DNA reads TGTGCCATCAGCGCAGGGACCAAGCCCAGGAACACTGAAGCTTTCTTT.

To note about this clonotype: A junction boundary mismatches the germline segment, possibly from a read error. The chain employs TRBV7-7 and TRBJ1-1, with D possibly TRBD1 on 6 matching bases. Germline lookup yields CDR1 SSHAT and CDR2 FNYEAQ (reference sequence). The CDR3 runs 16 residues. The CDR3: CASSLGPPGQNTEAFF. As DNA, the CDR3 is TGTGCTAGCAGCTTAGGGCCCCCGGGACAGAACACTGAAGCTTTCTTT. Supplemented by reference TRBV7-7 and TRBJ1-1, the full variable domain reads GAGVSQSPRYKVTKRGQDVTLRCDPISSHATLYWYQQALGQGPEFLTYFNYEAQPDKSGLPSDRFSAERPEGSISTLTIQRTEQRDSAMYRCASSLGPPGQNTEAFFGQGTRLTVV.

For this clonotype: This clone may be a read error of a much larger clone one base away. The V gene is TRBV19, the J gene TRBJ2-7, with D tentatively TRBD1 (7 bases). The length of the CDR3 is 14 residues. V was shortened by 9 bases and J by 5 bases, with 20 bases between the two germline ends. The germline CDR1 and CDR2 sequences are LNHDA and SQIVND (reference sequence). The CDR3 nucleotides read TGTGCCAGCCGGTCCGGCAGGGGGGCCCACGAGCAGTACTTC. The encoded protein is CASRSGRGAHEQYF.

This clonotype was recorded at least ten times. CDR3 loop: CASSPTEETQYF. CDR3 coding DNA: TGTGCCAGCAGCCCCACCGAAGAGACCCAGTACTTC. The chain carries TRBV6-2 or TRBV6-3 and TRBJ2-5; D is undetermined. Trimming took 6 bases from V and 3 from J, leaving 8 bases between them. CDR3 length equals 12 residues. Germline V gene data show CDR1 as MNHEY and CDR2 as SVGEGT.

The rearrangement joins TRBV7-2 to TRBJ2-5; the D gene is possibly TRBD1 (7 bases). Germline CDR1 SGHTA, CDR2 FQGNSA. V lost 7 bases to trimming and J lost 4 bases, with 19 bases between them. This CDR3 is 15 amino acids long. The CDR3 DNA follows: TGTGCCAGCACCCCGGAGGGGGCGAGCCGAGAGACCCAGTACTTC. Protein sequence: CASTPEGASRETQYF.

There are many counts of this clonotype. The chain joins TRBV5-6 to TRBJ1-5; D not resolved. Between the trimmed V and J ends, which lost 1 base and 1 base, there was a span of 6 bases. Germline V gene sequence: CDR1 SGHDT, CDR2 YYEEEE. This CDR3 spans 14 amino acids. The chain's CDR3 is CASSLLQSNQPQHF. CDR3 coding DNA: TGTGCCAGCAGCTTGTTACAGAGCAATCAGCCCCAGCATTTT.

A few counts support this clonotype. The gene calls are TRBV6-5 and TRBJ2-7, with a tentative D call TRBD2 (6 bases). V lost 6 bases and J lost 5, with 23 bases in between. CDR3 length equals 16 residues. The germline gives CDR1 MNHEY, CDR2 SVGAGI. The CDR3, as DNA: TGTGCCAGCAGAACCCCCTTACTGGAGGGCCGAAACGAGCAGTACTTC. Protein product: CASRTPLLEGRNEQYF.

There are many counts of this clonotype. V and J are TRBV20-1 and TRBJ2-7, with D possibly TRBD2 on 6 matching bases. Trimming left V 0 bases short and J 2 bases short, with 14 bases between. Per germline, CDR1 DFQATT and CDR2 SNEGSKA (reference sequence). The CDR3 is 15 residues long. CDR3 nucleotides: TGCAGTGCTAGAGATGGTGCTAGCGTAACCTACGAGCAGTACTTC. It yields the protein CSARDGASVTYEQYF.